This T cell receptor beta chain was sequenced in a study of T cells of healthy individuals. V gave up 4 bases and J gave up 6 bases; unmatched junction bases: 10. The CDR3 loop spans 15 amino acids. Germline V gene lookup returns CDR1 LGHNA and CDR2 YSLEER. TCRdb independently ran MiXCR on the 5' RACE reads; one entry per CDR3 protein. The table includes nearly 100,000 distinct CDR3 sequences, approximately 15% detected once. The TCR comes from a human donor in good health. The gene calls are TRBV4-3 and TRBJ2-7; 9 bases agree with TRBD1. CDR3 DNA: TGCGCCAGCAGCCCCCGGGGACAGGGAGACTCCGAGCAGTACTTC. Residues: CASSPRGQGDSEQYF.